The clone carrying this TCR beta chain was recorded once. Germline V CDR1 and CDR2: LGHNA, YNFKEQ. This CDR3 has 16 amino acids. The trim removed 1 base at V and 5 bases at J, leaving 6 bases unmatched. This record belongs to a study of blood T cell repertoires in COVID-19. Across the whole study: Researchers got acute and convalescent COVID-19 samples from the United States, Italy and Spain. From T cells, B-cell-depleted T cells, or PBMCs came the material, which was cDNA or gDNA.

Per the authors' pipeline: Reference gene primer amplification yielded estimated nucleated cell counts. Repertoires were generated with immunoSEQ multiplex PCR, while TCRdb's copy carries only in-frame clones and drops some. That table gives V, J and clone size, and the DNA gave D and trimming. The data show approximately 240,000 clones, 86% seen once. The TCR was taken from a woman aged 30 to 39 who had recovered from COVID-19. The chain is built from TRBV4-2 and TRBJ2-1; 9 positions match TRBD1. The sample consisted of peripheral blood. The CDR3 DNA sequence: TGTGCCAGCAGCCAAGTAGGACAGGGGTTGCACAATGAGCAGTTCTTC. It codes for CASSQVGQGLHNEQFF.